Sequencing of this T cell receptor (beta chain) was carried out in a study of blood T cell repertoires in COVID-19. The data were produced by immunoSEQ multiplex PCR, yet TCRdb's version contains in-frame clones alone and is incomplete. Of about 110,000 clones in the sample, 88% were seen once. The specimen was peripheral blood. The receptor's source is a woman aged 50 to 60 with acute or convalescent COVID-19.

The CDR3 region has the DNA TGTGCCAGCAGTTACGTTCTCGGGAGCGGGAGGGCCCTCAATGAGCAGTTCTTC. Protein: CASSYVLGSGRALNEQFF. The V gene is TRBV6-2 or TRBV6-3, the J gene TRBJ2-1; 10 positions agree with TRBD2. This CDR3 spans 18 amino acids. The germline gives CDR1 MNHEY, CDR2 SVGEGT. V was pared by 2 bases and J by 6 bases, with 13 bases of the junction left unmatched.